This T cell receptor (beta chain) emerged from a study of blood T cell repertoires in COVID-19. Study-wide context: Specimens from acute and convalescent COVID-19 originated in the United States, Italy and Spain. From T cells, B-cell-depleted T cells, or PBMCs came the material, which was cDNA or gDNA.

The CDR3 extends over 14 amino acids. With 2 bases removed from V and 1 base from J, the gap between germline ends came to 8 bases. CDR1 is SEHNR and CDR2 is FQNEAQ in the germline V gene (reference sequence). Original analysis: Amplified reference gene primers provided the basis for estimating nucleated cell counts. Clones were sequenced by immunoSEQ multiplex PCR, and TCRdb holds only the in-frame ones, with some missing. That table gives V, J and clone size, and the DNA gave D and trimming. The repertoire consists of a few hundred thousand clones, with approximately 87% occurring once and the leading ten covering about 4.5%. This clone was detected only once.

The sample consisted of peripheral blood. The source is a man aged 55 to 70 who had recovered from COVID-19. The chain couples TRBV7-9 to TRBJ2-5; TRBD1 might be the D (5 bases). The CDR3 spells CASSLMQGQETQYF. The CDR3 DNA is TGTGCCAGCAGCTTAATGCAGGGCCAAGAGACCCAGTACTTC.